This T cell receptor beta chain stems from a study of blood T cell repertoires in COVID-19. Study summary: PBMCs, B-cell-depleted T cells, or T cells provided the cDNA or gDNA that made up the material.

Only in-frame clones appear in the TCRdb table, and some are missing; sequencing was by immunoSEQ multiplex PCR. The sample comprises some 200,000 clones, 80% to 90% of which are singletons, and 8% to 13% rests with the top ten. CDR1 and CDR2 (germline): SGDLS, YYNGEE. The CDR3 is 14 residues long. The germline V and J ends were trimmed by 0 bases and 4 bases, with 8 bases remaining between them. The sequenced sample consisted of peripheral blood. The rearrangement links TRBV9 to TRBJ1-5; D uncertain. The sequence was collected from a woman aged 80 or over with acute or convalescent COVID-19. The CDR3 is CASSVGGYNQPQHF. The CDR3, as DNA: TGTGCCAGCAGCGTAGGAGGGTATAATCAGCCCCAGCATTTT.